This T cell receptor beta chain originates from a study of Ad26.COV2.S vaccination and SARS-CoV-2 variants. Overall study results and limits: Vaccine and placebo recipients had similar non-spike TCR breadth.

Produced via immunoSEQ multiplex PCR; TCRdb's table is partial and in-frame only. This sample has about 400,000 clones; roughly 90% occur once, and the top ten carry approximately 1.7%. Germline CDR1 SGHAT, CDR2 FQNNGV. This CDR3 spans 15 amino acids. Trimming cost V 2 bases and J 5 bases, with 16 bases left between them. Note on this clone: Its specificity is unknown.

Treatment noted: approximately 18 received Ad26.COV2.S at low or high dose, single or two shots; roughly five received placebo; per-sample allocation not given. Each sample was drawn 63 days after the first injection (of vaccine or placebo). The clonotype comes from a person aged 18-60 years who received the Ad26.COV2.S COVID-19 vaccine or a placebo. The sequenced sample was peripheral blood, obtained in a trial of Ad26.COV2.S vaccine versus placebo. V gene TRBV11-2 combines with J gene TRBJ2-7, with D tentatively TRBD1 or TRBD2 (6 bases each). The CDR3 loop reads CASSLKWGAVNEQYF. CDR3 bases: TGTGCCAGCAGCTTAAAGTGGGGGGCAGTCAACGAGCAGTACTTC.